This entry is about one TCR beta chain. Its target antigen remains unknown. No clone much larger than this one lies a single base away; base qualities are absent. This sample stems from a study of shared T cell receptors in the human thymus (dated by TCRdb to 2020 to 2023). Turning to the overall study: The study investigated the way shared, self-reactive T-cell receptor alpha chains are produced in the human thymus.

The library was built by means of the immunoSEQ multiplex PCR assay. TCRdb limited this immuneACCESS table to in-frame rearrangements with V and J called. A share of clones is missing; checked studies link under half to unresolved V genes, and the rest is unexplained. The sample table lists some 400,000 clones, roughly 94% of them with a count of one. In total, the top ten clones hold 0.015% to 0.02% of the sample. Reading the germline V gene gives CDR1 SGHTA and CDR2 FQGTGA. Reading from cysteine to phenylalanine, the CDR3 counts 16 amino acids. The kept DNA is CDR3 alone, 48 bases in frame from the first base. For this chain, trimming is 5 bases at the V end and 8 bases at the J end, and the number of junction bases without a gene match is 12.

The source material was thymocytes. The clonotype comes from a human donor. The rearranged chain carries TRBV7-3 and TRBJ2-1; 10 nucleotides in the junction match TRBD2. DNA sequence: TGTGCCAGCAGCGAACAGGTAACTAGCGGGACCCATGAGCAGTTCTTC. This sequence encodes CASSEQVTSGTHEQFF.